The rows below give T cell receptor beta chains drawn from one sample of a study of T cell responses to AZD1222 COVID-19 vaccine. Profiled with immunoSEQ multiplex PCR; TCRdb holds only in-frame clones, not every one. The table records approximately 150,000 clones, 90% of them present only once. The sequenced sample was peripheral blood, obtained on day 0 of AZD1222 vaccination. Receptors originate from an adult in good health. Each CDR3 is given with its conserved first and last residue. Some rows have no size entry. The others give once, few or many, or a class for an expanded clone.

j_call cdr3_length clone_size v_call cdr3_aa
TRBJ1-2 12 once TRBV5-1 CASSLDRSGYTF
TRBJ2-5 16 . TRBV7-2 CASSLQRGARGETQYF
TRBJ2-3 18 . TRBV24-1 CATSGRGGTSGSTDTQYF
TRBJ1-4 14 once TRBV11-2 CASSQQGTNEKLFF
TRBJ2-2 12 . TRBV7-9 CASTLEGGELFF
TRBJ2-6 17 . TRBV18 CASFRGGQRSRANVLTF
TRBJ2-3 14 . TRBV19 CASSITSLTDTQYF
TRBJ1-6 15 . TRBV14 CASSQTDSSNSPLHF
TRBJ2-1 15 . TRBV9 CASNRDGAPLYEQFF
TRBJ1-2 11 once TRBV2 CASGQGNGYTF
TRBJ2-1 15 . TRBV4-2 CASSQEAGGPNEQFF
TRBJ2-1 15 . TRBV4-2 CASSLEGGGRNEQFF
TRBJ1-5 15 . TRBV10-3 CAISGDRVETQPQHF
TRBJ2-5 14 . TRBV6-6 CASSYLGLQETQYF
TRBJ1-2 13 . TRBV7-9 CASSLEVSYGYTF
TRBJ1-5 15 . TRBV9 CASSPAPNSNQPQHF
TRBJ1-2 14 . TRBV5-4 CASSLDRGTWGYTF
TRBJ1-2 13 . TRBV7-9 CASSLQNHYGYTF
TRBJ1-2 13 few TRBV21-1 CASSQGEGTCYTF
TRBJ1-2 15 . TRBV4-2 CASSHLGQGFDGYTF
TRBJ2-7 16 . TRBV4-3 CASSQDLGDSGYEQYF
TRBJ1-2 14 . TRBV21-1 CASSKVGRAYGYTF
TRBJ2-1 14 . TRBV20-1 CSASGQGAYNEQFF
TRBJ2-1 16 . TRBV23-1 CASSQQNDRVGNEQFF
TRBJ1-6 13 . TRBV27 CASSLNYNSPLHF
TRBJ2-1 17 . TRBV7-3 CASSSRERGSSGNEQFF
TRBJ2-7 15 . TRBV6-1 CASSEDYTLDYEQYF
TRBJ1-1 14 . TRBV6-2/TRBV6-3 CASSSPDRGTEAFF
TRBJ2-5 13 . TRBV9 CASSLSGGETQYF
TRBJ1-3 15 . TRBV5-1 CASSLDSASGNTIYF